These 13 T cell receptor beta chains share one sample of origin, sequenced in a study of T cell responses to AZD1222 COVID-19 vaccine. Assay: immunoSEQ multiplex PCR; the TCRdb copy retains only in-frame clones and omits some. The sample includes more than 100,000 clones, 85% of them seen just once. Specimen: peripheral blood, collected 28 days after the second dose of the MenACWY control vaccine. The receptor set was obtained from an adult who received the MenACWY meningococcal vaccine as a control.

The genes are TRBV10-1 and TRBJ2-1, with D possibly being TRBD1 or TRBD2 (5 bases each). CDR3 length: 16 amino acids. Germline V gene sequence: CDR1 WNHNN, CDR2 SYGVQD (reference sequence). V shed 2 bases and J shed 4 bases, with 15 bases lying between them. The chain's CDR3 is CASSEERGRPYNEQFF. The CDR3, as DNA: TGCGCCAGCAGTGAGGAAAGGGGACGTCCGTACAATGAGCAGTTCTTC.

This clone was counted a few times. The chain combines TRBV27 with TRBJ2-2; a possible D gene is TRBD1 (5 bases). In germline, CDR1 is MNHEY, CDR2 SMNVEV (reference sequence). V dropped 0 bases and J dropped 4 bases, with 9 bases sitting between them. The length of the CDR3 is 15 residues. CDR3 in DNA: TGTGCCAGCAGTTTATCAAGGGGAAGCACCGGGGAGCTGTTTTTT. It codes for CASSLSRGSTGELFF.

The genes are TRBV18 and TRBJ2-3, with 11 bases identical to TRBD2. Germline V gene lookup returns CDR1 KGHSH and CDR2 LQKENI. The ends lost 3 bases at V and 3 bases at J; junction bases unmatched: 5. The CDR3 has 16 amino acids. The CDR3 spells CASSPLSSGGTDTQYF. The CDR3 coding sequence is TGTGCCAGCTCACCGTTGTCTAGCGGGGGGACAGATACGCAGTATTTT.

DNA for the CDR3: TGTGCCAGTAGTATCGGCGGAGTCTACAATGAGCAGTTCTTC. Translating it yields CASSIGGVYNEQFF. The chain is built from TRBV19 and TRBJ2-1; the D is unclear. CDR1 and CDR2 from the germline V gene are LNHDA and SQIVND (reference sequence). Between the trimmed V and J ends, which lost 3 bases and 3 bases, there was a span of 9 bases. The CDR3 loop spans 14 amino acids.

The rearrangement uses TRBV6-5 and TRBJ2-1; 7 nucleotides match TRBD1. The V and J ends lost 5 bases and 2 bases, in that order; junction bases with no gene match: 3. Germline CDR1 and CDR2: MNHEY and SVGAGI. The CDR3 extends over 14 amino acids. The DNA for the CDR3 is TGTGCCAGCAGTCCCGGGACAGCCTACAATGAGCAGTTCTTC. Its translation: CASSPGTAYNEQFF.

The chain couples TRBV19 to TRBJ1-6; no clear D. V lost 7 bases and J lost 2, with 12 bases in between. The CDR3 runs 15 residues. In germline, CDR1 is LNHDA, CDR2 SQIVND (reference sequence). Written as DNA, the CDR3 is TGTGCCAGTACTAGATCGGGGACCTATAATTCACCCCTCCACTTT. The encoded protein is CASTRSGTYNSPLHF.

This chain links TRBV4-1 with TRBJ2-1; possible D gene TRBD2, 5 bases. CDR1 and CDR2 (germline): MGHRA, YSYEKL. This CDR3 is built from 13 residues. V lost 4 bases, J lost 12 bases, and 16 bases lay in between. The CDR3 DNA sequence: TGCGCCAGCAGCCCACTAGGAACCTTGGGGCAGTTCTTC. It yields the protein CASSPLGTLGQFF.

This chain uses TRBV19 with TRBJ1-5, with unresolved D. The CDR3 length is 16 residues. Germline V CDR1 and CDR2: LNHDA, SQIVND (reference sequence). Trimming left V 0 bases short and J 7 bases short, with 16 bases between. The CDR3 DNA sequence: TGTGCCAGTAGTATAGATGGCGGGATAGCGGGACAGCCCCAGCATTTT. This codes for CASSIDGGIAGQPQHF.

The rearrangement uses TRBV5-6 and TRBJ1-2; 7 bases agree with TRBD1. The V and J ends lost 6 bases and 3 bases, in that order; junction bases with no gene match: 11. The V gene's germline CDR1 is SGHDT and CDR2 YYEEEE. The CDR3 is 15 residues long. The DNA of the CDR3 is TGTGCCAGCATCCTAGGGACAGCCGAAGACTATGGCTACACCTTC. The encoded protein is CASILGTAEDYGYTF.

The J gene is TRBJ2-7, the V gene TRBV7-8, with TRBD1 matching 9 bases. V lost 5 bases and J lost 3; bases outside the gene matches: 5. CDR1 and CDR2 (germline): SGHVS, FQNEAQ. This CDR3 has 14 residues. The CDR3 nucleotides are TGTGCCAGCAGCATTCGACAGGGGGGCTACGAGCAGTACTTC. It is translated as CASSIRQGGYEQYF.

The chain joins TRBV7-9 to TRBJ2-1; 13 bases line up with TRBD2. The CDR3 sequence is 14 residues long. The germline gives CDR1 SEHNR, CDR2 FQNEAQ (reference sequence). J gave up 8 bases and V 5 bases, and 3 bases lay outside the gene matches. The CDR3 sequence is CASSLGLAGDEQFF. CDR3 DNA sequence: TGTGCCAGCAGCCTTGGACTAGCGGGGGATGAGCAGTTCTTC.

J is TRBJ2-2 and V is TRBV5-5; 8 bases match TRBD1. The CDR3 totals 16 residues. Trimming removed 4 bases from V and 7 bases from J; junction bases left unmatched: 12. Germline V gene sequence: CDR1 SGHKS, CDR2 YYEKEE (reference sequence). The CDR3 sequence: CASSLEDRVFDGELFF. The CDR3 coding sequence is TGTGCCAGCAGCCTCGAGGACAGGGTTTTTGACGGGGAGCTGTTTTTT.

The V gene is TRBV30, the J gene TRBJ1-6, with 10 bases aligning to TRBD1. Per the germline V gene, CDR1 is GTSNPN and CDR2 is SVGIG (reference sequence). CDR3 length equals 13 residues. After removal of 5 bases from V and 9 bases from J, the junction contained 4 bases not matched to a gene. CDR3 protein: CAWGDRGPSPLHF. The CDR3 coding sequence is TGTGCCTGGGGGGACAGGGGTCCTTCACCCCTCCACTTT.